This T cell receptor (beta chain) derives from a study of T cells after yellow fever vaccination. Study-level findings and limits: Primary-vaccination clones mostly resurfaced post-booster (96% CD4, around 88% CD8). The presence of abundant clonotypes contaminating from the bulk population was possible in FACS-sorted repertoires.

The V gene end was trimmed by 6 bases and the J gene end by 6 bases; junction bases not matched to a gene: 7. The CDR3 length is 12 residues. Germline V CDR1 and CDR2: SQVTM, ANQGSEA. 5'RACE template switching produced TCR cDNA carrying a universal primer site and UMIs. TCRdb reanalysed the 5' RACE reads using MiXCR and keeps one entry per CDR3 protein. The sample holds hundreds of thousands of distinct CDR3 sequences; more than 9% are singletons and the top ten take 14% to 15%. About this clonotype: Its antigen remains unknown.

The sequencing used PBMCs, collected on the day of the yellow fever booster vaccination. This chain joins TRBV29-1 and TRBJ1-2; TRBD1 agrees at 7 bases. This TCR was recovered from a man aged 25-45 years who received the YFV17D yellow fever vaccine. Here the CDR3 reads CSVTTGRDGYTF. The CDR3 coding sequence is TGCAGCGTCACGACAGGGAGGGATGGCTACACCTTC.